This T cell receptor (beta chain) stems from a study of blood T cell repertoires in COVID-19. Study details: COVID-19 samples, acute and convalescent, were from the United States, Italy and Spain. T cells, B-cell-depleted T cells, or PBMCs supplied cDNA or gDNA.

As originally analysed: Counts of nucleated cells, estimated from reference gene primer amplification, were obtained. This table comes from immunoSEQ multiplex PCR, and its TCRdb copy is limited to in-frame clones, with some not included. V and J calls and clone size are given by that table; D and trimming were obtained from the DNA. Of 150,000 to 200,000 clones in the sample, under 85% were seen once. The CDR3 loop spans 16 amino acids. Trimming pared 0 bases from V and 0 bases from J, leaving 11 bases between. Per germline, CDR1 SGHRS and CDR2 YFSETQ. Specimen: peripheral blood. The origin of this receptor is a man in his 70s with acute or convalescent COVID-19. V usage is TRBV5-1 and J usage is TRBJ2-3; tentatively, D is TRBD2 (6 bases). CDR3 in amino acids: CASSLEGRPSTDTQYF. CDR3 coding DNA: TGCGCCAGCAGCTTGGAGGGGAGGCCGAGCACAGATACGCAGTATTTT.